This T cell receptor (beta chain) was identified in a study of beta chain features in type 1 diabetes. A sort by CD45RO/CCR7/CD25/CD127/CD95/CD27 yielded CD4+ naive, central memory, regulatory and stem cell-like memory cells. V was clipped by 6 bases and J by 4 bases; unmatched bases: 14. The CDR3 totals 18 residues. Germline V gives CDR1 SNHLY, CDR2 FYNNEI. This clone was counted between two and nine times. Since all of the isolated RNA was reverse transcribed, expressed TCRB transcripts were what got sequenced. Measured with immunoSEQ multiplex PCR; TCRdb has only the in-frame clones, and not every one. The profile shows about 130,000 clones, about a tenth of them singletons.

The chain couples TRBV2 to TRBJ2-7, with 14 bases that match TRBD2. This TCR was sampled from a man younger than 35 in good health. The sequencing input was central memory CD4+ T cells from blood. The CDR3 bases are TGTGCCAGCAGCGAACAAGGGAGGGGACTAGCGGGGGATTACGAGCAGTACTTC. It codes for CASSEQGRGLAGDYEQYF.